One sample yielded the 5 T cell receptor beta chains listed below, sequenced in a study of beta chain features in type 1 diabetes. The antigens for these receptors are not known. Sequencing targeted expressed TCRB transcripts, as all isolated RNA had been reverse transcribed. The data were produced by immunoSEQ multiplex PCR, yet TCRdb's version contains in-frame clones alone and is incomplete. This sample has under 300,000 clones, with about 15% found just once. Study-wide results and caveats: For Type 1 diabetes patients, all four CD4+ subsets carried TCRB CDR3s that were moderately but significantly shorter.

Sequencing input: naive CD4+ T cells from blood. The source is a young man with type 1 diabetes.

This clone showed up just a few times. The V and J genes are TRBV5-1 and TRBJ2-1; possibly TRBD2 for D (6 bases). The CDR3 is 15 amino acids. Trimming left V 4 bases short and J 0 bases short, with 11 bases between. The V gene's germline CDR1 is SGHRS and CDR2 YFSETQ. The DNA of the CDR3 is TGCGCCAGCAGCACTTTCGGGAGCTCCTACAATGAGCAGTTCTTC. Translation: CASSTFGSSYNEQFF.

This clone was observed a handful of times. The gene calls are TRBV4-2 and TRBJ1-1; a weak D match, TRBD1 (5 bases). The CDR3 spans 14 residues. Deletions cut 6 bases from V and 3 bases from J, with 14 bases between. Looked up from germline, CDR1 is LGHNA and CDR2 is YNFKEQ. The CDR3 region has the DNA TGTGCCAGCAGGGGGCAGGGCCGGGACACTGAAGCTTTCTTT. Translating it yields CASRGQGRDTEAFF.

This clone has just a few counts. V and J are TRBV6-5 and TRBJ2-2; D gene ambiguous. V was shortened by 2 bases and J by 2 bases, with 6 bases between the two germline ends. The CDR3 covers 14 residues. CDR1 and CDR2 (germline): MNHEY, SVGAGI. Here the CDR3 reads CASSYQRNTGELFF. Written as DNA, the CDR3 is TGTGCCAGCAGTTACCAGCGAAACACCGGGGAGCTGTTTTTT.

There are a few counts of this clone. The rearrangement uses TRBV6-5 and TRBJ1-2; D ambiguous. Trimming removed 6 bases from V and 6 bases from J, with 8 bases in between. Germline assignment: CDR1 MNHEY and CDR2 SVGAGI. The CDR3 is made up of 11 amino acids. This chain's CDR3 is CASSNMNGYTF. The CDR3 coding sequence is TGTGCCAGCAGCAACATGAATGGCTACACCTTC.

CDR3 loop: CASMFRSSGGTQYF. CDR3 nucleotides: TGTGCCAGTATGTTTAGGAGCTCAGGAGGGACCCAGTACTTC. This rearrangement joins TRBV6-5 to TRBJ2-5, with D tentatively TRBD2 (5 bases). Trimming cost V 9 bases and J 7 bases, with 21 bases left between them. The CDR3 loop spans 14 amino acids. Germline loops: CDR1 MNHEY, CDR2 SVGAGI.